The 26 T cell receptor beta chains below were found in one sample sequenced in a study of blood T cell repertoires in COVID-19. The method was immunoSEQ multiplex PCR; TCRdb's version includes in-frame clones alone and lacks a portion of them. The data show tens of thousands of clones, 88% seen once. Sample: peripheral blood. The receptor source for this set is a woman older than 75 with active COVID-19.

V usage is TRBV21-1 and J usage is TRBJ2-7; the table assigns TRBD2, which was not confirmed against the DNA. TRBV21-1 constitutes a pseudogene. The CDR3 covers 16 residues. The CDR3 here is CASSEQASGVAYEQYF. The CDR3 nucleotides are TGTGCCAGCAGCGAACAGGCTAGCGGGGTGGCCTACGAGCAGTACTTC.

The chain couples TRBV7-8 to TRBJ1-2; D possibly corresponds to TRBD1 (6 bases). The germline gives CDR1 SGHVS, CDR2 FQNEAQ. CDR3 length: 15 amino acids. V lost 6 bases and J lost 0, with 14 bases in between. The CDR3: CASRPNRVANYGYTF. The DNA for the CDR3 is TGTGCCAGCAGGCCAAACAGGGTCGCTAACTATGGCTACACCTTC.

CDR3 nucleotides: TGTGCCAGCAGCGTAGAGAGTAATTCACCCCTCCACTTT. It translates to CASSVESNSPLHF. This chain uses TRBV9 with TRBJ1-6; unclear D gene. Germline CDR1 reads SGDLS; CDR2 reads YYNGEE. The CDR3 has 13 residues. The germline V and J ends were trimmed by 0 bases and 6 bases, with 4 bases remaining between them.

V and J are TRBV5-6 and TRBJ1-5; D gene uncertain. The CDR3 has 12 amino acids. V gave up 2 bases and J gave up 5 bases, with 5 bases separating them. CDR1 is SGHDT and CDR2 is YYEEEE in the germline V gene. The CDR3 coding sequence is TGTGCCAGCAGCTTCTTAGATCAGCCCCAGCATTTT. The encoded protein is CASSFLDQPQHF.

This clone was found a few times. DNA of the CDR3: TGTGCCAGCAGCTCAGGGGGTCCCTACAATGAGCAGTTCTTC. Translated, it gives CASSSGGPYNEQFF. This chain connects TRBV7-3 to TRBJ2-1; TRBD1 matches at 7 bases. Germline loops: CDR1 SGHTA, CDR2 FQGTGA. The CDR3 runs to 14 residues. Unmatched junction bases numbered 2, after V lost 4 bases and J lost 2 bases.

This chain links TRBV19 with TRBJ2-1; a weak D match, TRBD2 (6 bases). V gave up 6 bases and J gave up 3 bases, with 21 bases separating them. The CDR3 loop spans 17 amino acids. Germline V lookup: CDR1 LNHDA, CDR2 SQIVND (reference sequence). The CDR3 region has the DNA TGTGCCAGTAGCCCGTTTCTTAGCGGAGGGGTCTACAATGAGCAGTTCTTC. It yields the protein CASSPFLSGGVYNEQFF.

This sequence joins TRBV7-8 and TRBJ2-5; TRBD2 matches at 7 bases. Germline assignment: CDR1 SGHVS and CDR2 FQNEAQ. V lost 1 base and J lost 5; bases outside the gene matches: 4. There are 14 residues in the CDR3. CDR3 in DNA: TGTGCCAGCAGCTTAGAATTGGGGGGGGAGACCCAGTACTTC. This encodes CASSLELGGETQYF.

This clone showed up just a few times. This chain connects TRBV7-6 to TRBJ2-7; 14 bases line up with TRBD2. V lost 6 bases and J lost 3; bases outside the gene matches: 7. Germline V gene sequence: CDR1 SGHVS, CDR2 FNYEAQ. This CDR3 comprises 16 residues. The CDR3 DNA sequence: TGTGCCAGCAGTCCCGGGACTAGCGGGAGTTTCTACGAGCAGTACTTC. This translates into CASSPGTSGSFYEQYF.

The V and J genes are TRBV6-2 or TRBV6-3 and TRBJ1-6, with 7 bases fitting TRBD1. From germline, CDR1 is MNHEY and CDR2 SVGEGT. The CDR3 is made up of 15 amino acids. With V trimmed by 2 bases and J by 4 bases, 2 bases remained unmatched. The CDR3 protein is CASSYAGQYNSPLHF. The CDR3 nucleotides are TGTGCCAGCAGTTACGCGGGACAGTATAATTCACCCCTCCACTTT.

The J gene is TRBJ2-1, the V gene TRBV27; TRBD2 agrees at 10 bases. The V gene's germline CDR1 is MNHEY and CDR2 SMNVEV (reference sequence). Unmatched junction bases numbered 6, after V lost 8 bases and J lost 2 bases. The CDR3 runs to 15 residues. The CDR3 protein is CASHSGTSAYNEQFF. The CDR3, as DNA: TGTGCCAGCCACTCCGGGACTAGCGCCTACAATGAGCAGTTCTTC.

J is TRBJ2-2 and V is TRBV28, with TRBD2 identical over 12 bases. The CDR3 covers 17 residues. With 6 bases clipped from V and 1 base from J, the junction kept 6 bases outside the gene matches. Germline V gene data show CDR1 as MDHEN and CDR2 as SYDVKM. The CDR3 is CASSPSGRAGNTGELFF. CDR3 DNA sequence: TGTGCCAGCAGCCCTAGCGGGAGGGCCGGGAACACCGGGGAGCTGTTTTTT.

The V and J genes are TRBV7-2 and TRBJ1-3, with 9 bases that match TRBD1. The CDR3 loop spans 17 amino acids. Germline V gene sequence: CDR1 SGHTA, CDR2 FQGNSA. The trim removed 1 base at V and 2 bases at J, leaving 6 bases unmatched. The CDR3 spells CASSLVKRTGAGNTIYF. CDR3 DNA sequence: TGTGCCAGCAGCTTAGTCAAACGGACAGGGGCTGGAAACACCATATATTTT.

This chain uses TRBV7-8 with TRBJ1-6; D perhaps matches TRBD1 (5 bases). Germline CDR1 and CDR2: SGHVS and FQNEAQ. The CDR3 has 16 residues. Trimming took off 5 bases at V and 8 bases at J, with 19 bases between the two ends. The CDR3, as DNA: TGTGCCAGCAGCCCGGGGGGAGGATTTAGGGATTCACCCCTCCACTTT. It is translated as CASSPGGGFRDSPLHF.

The chain recombines TRBV6-5 with TRBJ2-1, with TRBD2 identical over 16 bases. This CDR3 comprises 16 residues. V lost 2 bases to trimming and J lost 12 bases; unmatched junction nucleotides: 7. Per germline, CDR1 MNHEY and CDR2 SVGAGI. CDR3 in DNA: TGTGCCAGCAGTTACGGTGGGACTAGCGGGAGGGCCTCGCAGTTCTTC. This gives the protein CASSYGGTSGRASQFF.

The chain carries TRBV7-3 and TRBJ2-1; D perhaps matches TRBD1 (6 bases). The CDR3 has 15 amino acids. CDR1 SGHTA and CDR2 FQGTGA come from the germline V gene. Trimming stripped 2 bases from V and 1 base from J, with 9 bases between. CDR3 DNA: TGTGCCAGCAGCTTAGGCCAGGGGTCCTACAATGAGCAGTTCTTC. Protein product: CASSLGQGSYNEQFF.

V is TRBV6-2 or TRBV6-3 and J is TRBJ2-7, with D perhaps TRBD2 (5 bases). The V gene's germline CDR1 is MNHEY and CDR2 SVGEGT. Trimming removed 6 bases at V and 5 bases at J, with 11 bases between. This CDR3 has 12 residues. This CDR3 is CASSPTSNEQYF. The DNA of the CDR3 is TGTGCCAGCAGCCCTACTAGTAACGAGCAGTACTTC.

J is TRBJ2-2 and V is TRBV15; 7 nucleotides align to TRBD1. There are 14 residues in the CDR3. V dropped 3 bases and J dropped 8; count of bases not matched to a gene: 6. The V gene's germline CDR1 is LNHNV and CDR2 YYDKDF (reference sequence). DNA of the CDR3: TGTGCCACCAGCAGGGACATGGGACAGGGGGAGCTGTTTTTT. It translates to CATSRDMGQGELFF. Drawing the rest from reference TRBV15 and TRBJ2-2, the complete variable domain is DAMVIQNPRYQVTQFGKPVTLSCSQTLNHNVMYWYQQKSSQAPKLLFHYYDKDFNNEADTPDNFQSRRPNTSFCFLDIRSPGLGDTAMYLCATSRDMGQGELFFGEGSRLTVL.

This chain links TRBV10-1 with TRBJ2-3; TRBD2 is a possible D gene (5 bases). This CDR3 is 19 amino acids long. Germline values: CDR1 WNHNN, CDR2 SYGVQD (reference sequence). Deletions cut 0 bases from V and 1 base from J, with 20 bases between. CDR3 sequence (DNA): TGCGCCAGCAGTGAGTCGGGTGAGGCTAGCCGGACCCGCACAGATACGCAGTATTTT. This sequence encodes CASSESGEASRTRTDTQYF.

The chain uses TRBV28 and TRBJ2-1, with D possibly being TRBD2 (7 bases). CDR3 length equals 14 residues. Trimming left V 10 bases short and J 6 bases short, with 19 bases between. In germline, CDR1 is MDHEN, CDR2 SYDVKM. DNA for the CDR3: TGTGCCACCAGGGGACGACTAGCTGGCAATGAGCAGTTCTTC. Its protein product is CATRGRLAGNEQFF.

This clone has more than one count but fewer than ten. The chain combines TRBV28 with TRBJ2-7; 16 bases map to TRBD2. Germline CDR1 is MDHEN and CDR2 is SYDVKM. The CDR3 runs to 19 residues. The V gene end was trimmed by 4 bases and the J gene end by 2 bases; junction bases not matched to a gene: 11. In DNA, the CDR3 is TGTGCCAGCAGTTCTCATCCGGGACTAGCGGGAGGGCAGACCTACGAGCAGTACTTC. This encodes CASSSHPGLAGGQTYEQYF.

The J gene is TRBJ2-7, the V gene TRBV20-1; 9 bases map to TRBD2. V was pared by 3 bases and J by 2 bases, with 2 bases of the junction left unmatched. CDR3 length: 13 amino acids. Germline assignment: CDR1 DFQATT and CDR2 SNEGSKA (reference sequence). DNA of the CDR3: TGCAGTGCTAGTGGCGGGGGGGCCTACGAGCAGTACTTC. As protein: CSASGGGAYEQYF.

V is TRBV7-2 and J is TRBJ2-3; 15 bases align to TRBD2. The CDR3 is 19 residues long. V dropped 3 bases and J dropped 5; count of bases not matched to a gene: 12. Germline CDR1 SGHTA, CDR2 FQGNSA. The CDR3 sequence: CASSLDRPGLAGGLDTQYF. As DNA, the CDR3 is TGTGCCAGCAGCTTGGACCGACCGGGACTAGCGGGAGGCCTAGATACGCAGTATTTT.

The rearrangement joins TRBV4-2 to TRBJ2-1; TRBD2 matches 8 bases. Trimming at V came to 2 bases and at J to 3 bases, leaving 3 bases not matched to a gene. The germline CDR1 and CDR2 sequences are LGHNA and YNFKEQ. The CDR3 contains 15 residues. This CDR3 reads CASSQSAGGYNEQFF. The DNA for the CDR3 is TGTGCCAGCAGCCAATCGGCGGGAGGCTACAATGAGCAGTTCTTC.

The rearrangement joins TRBV5-6 to TRBJ2-3; 13 bases are shared with TRBD2. The CDR3 consists of 16 residues. V was pared by 4 bases and J by 7 bases, with 9 bases of the junction left unmatched. Per the germline V gene, CDR1 is SGHDT and CDR2 is YYEEEE. The CDR3 region is CASSPGLAGAGNTQYF. The CDR3 DNA is TGTGCCAGCAGCCCTGGACTAGCGGGAGCGGGTAATACGCAGTATTTT. Using reference TRBV5-6 and TRBJ2-3 for the parts outside the CDR3, the full variable domain is DAGVTQSPTHLIKTRGQQVTLRCSPKSGHDTVSWYQQALGQGPQFIFQYYEEEERQRGNFPDRFSGHQFPNYSSELNVNALLLGDSALYLCASSPGLAGAGNTQYFGPGTRLTVL.

The rearrangement joins TRBV5-5 to TRBJ2-5; TRBD2 aligns across 8 bases. This CDR3 spans 15 amino acids. Trimming took 4 bases from V and 5 from J; bases not matched to a gene: 10. Per the germline V gene, CDR1 is SGHKS and CDR2 is YYEKEE (reference sequence). CDR3: CASSLLRGVGETQYF. For the CDR3, the DNA is TGTGCCAGCAGCCTACTGCGGGGGGTGGGCGAGACCCAGTACTTC.

The rearrangement joins TRBV10-3 to TRBJ2-7; possibly TRBD2 for D (8 bases). Trimming cost V 3 bases and J 2 bases, with 17 bases left between them. Germline lookup yields CDR1 ENHRY and CDR2 SYGVKD. The CDR3 runs to 16 residues. CDR3 DNA sequence: TGTGCCATCAGTGACGGGGGGGGCAGGGGGACCTACGAGCAGTACTTC. Protein product: CAISDGGGRGTYEQYF.